This TCR beta chain was recorded in a study of shared clonotypes between healthy human individuals. The naive CD8 subset, CD45RO-negative cells positively selected for CCR7, excluded terminally differentiated effector memory CD45RA+ cells. Profiled with immunoSEQ multiplex PCR; TCRdb holds only in-frame clones, not every one. This table has 2 million to 2.5 million clones, about 95% appearing once. The trim removed 8 bases at V and 8 bases at J, leaving 17 bases unmatched. Germline V gives CDR1 SGHVS, CDR2 FQNEAQ. This CDR3 has 16 residues. Material: naive CD8+ T cells sorted from blood. This receptor was obtained from a young man in good health. V gene TRBV7-8 combines with J gene TRBJ2-1, with TRBD2 matching 8 bases. This CDR3 reads CASRPGLDNSGHEQFF. The CDR3 region has the DNA TGTGCCAGCCGACCGGGACTAGACAACTCAGGCCATGAGCAGTTCTTC.